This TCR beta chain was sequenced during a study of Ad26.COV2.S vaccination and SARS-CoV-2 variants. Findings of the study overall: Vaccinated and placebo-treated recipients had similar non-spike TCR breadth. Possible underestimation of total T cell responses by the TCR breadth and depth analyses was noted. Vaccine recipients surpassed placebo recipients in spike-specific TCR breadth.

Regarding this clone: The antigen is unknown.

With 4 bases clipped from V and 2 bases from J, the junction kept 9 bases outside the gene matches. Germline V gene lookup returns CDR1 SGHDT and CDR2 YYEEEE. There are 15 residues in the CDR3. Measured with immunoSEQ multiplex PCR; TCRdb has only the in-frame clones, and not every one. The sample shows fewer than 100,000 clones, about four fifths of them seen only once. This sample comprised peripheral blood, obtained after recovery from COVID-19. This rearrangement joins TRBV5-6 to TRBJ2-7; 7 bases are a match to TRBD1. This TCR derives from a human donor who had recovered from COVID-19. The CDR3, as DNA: TGTGCCAGCAGCCCAAACAGGGGCCGGGCCTACGAGCAGTACTTC. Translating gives CASSPNRGRAYEQYF.